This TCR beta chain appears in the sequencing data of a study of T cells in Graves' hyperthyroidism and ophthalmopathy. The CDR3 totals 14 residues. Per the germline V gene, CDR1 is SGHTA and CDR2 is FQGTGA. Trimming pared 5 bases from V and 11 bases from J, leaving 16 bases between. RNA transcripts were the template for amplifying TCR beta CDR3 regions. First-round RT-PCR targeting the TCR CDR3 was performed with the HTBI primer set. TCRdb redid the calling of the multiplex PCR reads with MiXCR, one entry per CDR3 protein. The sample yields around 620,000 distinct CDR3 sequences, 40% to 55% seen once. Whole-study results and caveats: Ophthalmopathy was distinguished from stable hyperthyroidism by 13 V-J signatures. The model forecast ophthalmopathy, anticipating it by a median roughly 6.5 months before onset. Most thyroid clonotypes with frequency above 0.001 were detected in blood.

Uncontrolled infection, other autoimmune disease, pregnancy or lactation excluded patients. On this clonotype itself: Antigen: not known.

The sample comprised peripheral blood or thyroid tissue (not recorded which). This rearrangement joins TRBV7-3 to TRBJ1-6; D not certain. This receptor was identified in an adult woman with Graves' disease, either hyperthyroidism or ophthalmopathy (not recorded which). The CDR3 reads CASSLYPEVAPLHF. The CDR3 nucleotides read TGTGCCAGCAGCCTTTATCCGGAAGTCGCACCCCTCCACTTT. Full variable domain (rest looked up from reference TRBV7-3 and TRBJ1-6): GAGVSQTPSNKVTEKGKYVELRCDPISGHTALYWYRQSLGQGPEFLIYFQGTGAADDSGLPNDRFFAVRPEGSVSTLKIQRTERGDSAVYLCASSLYPEVAPLHFGNGTRLTVT.